Below, 4 T cell receptor beta chains from the same sample are listed, as sequenced in a study of CD8+ T cells in alopecia areata. Noted treatment: oral pan-JAK inhibitor, 5-10 mg twice daily. The authors extracted RNA and reverse transcribed it into cDNA as the sequencing template. Assay used: immunoSEQ multiplex PCR; TCRdb lists only in-frame clones, some missing. This table holds some 98,000 clones, 50% to 75% found once. The sample here was CD8+ T cells sorted from blood, taken at week 4, from a patient treated with tofacitinib. These TCRs come from a human donor with alopecia areata.

The chain uses TRBV7-3 and TRBJ2-5, with D possibly matching TRBD2 (6 bases). Trimming left V 0 bases short and J 4 bases short, with 12 bases between. Per germline, CDR1 SGHTA and CDR2 FQGTGA. CDR3 length: 15 amino acids. The CDR3 spells CASSLTGGTGETQYF. The CDR3 bases are TGTGCCAGCAGCTTAACGGGTGGGACTGGAGAGACCCAGTACTTC.

The chain couples TRBV27 to TRBJ1-1; D might be TRBD1 (6 bases). Between the trimmed V and J ends, which lost 5 bases and 1 base, there was a span of 14 bases. There are 15 residues in the CDR3. CDR1 is MNHEY, CDR2 SMNVEV, per germline (reference sequence). DNA for the CDR3: TGTGCCAGCAGTAACTGGGACACTAAGAACACTGAAGCTTTCTTT. This codes for CASSNWDTKNTEAFF.

This clone was seen at least ten times. CDR3 sequence: CSVEDNLSGEKLFF. The DNA of the CDR3 is TGCAGCGTTGAAGATAATCTTTCGGGGGAAAAACTGTTTTTT. This chain links TRBV29-1 with TRBJ1-4; D gene ambiguous. In germline, CDR1 is SQVTM, CDR2 ANQGSEA. The CDR3 totals 14 residues. The V and J ends lost 0 bases and 8 bases respectively, with 13 bases between them.

The rearrangement joins TRBV30 to TRBJ2-7; possibly TRBD1 or TRBD2 for D (5 bases each). CDR1 is GTSNPN and CDR2 is SVGIG in the germline V gene (reference sequence). CDR3 length equals 14 residues. With 2 bases removed from V and 7 bases from J, the gap between germline ends came to 18 bases. The CDR3 loop reads CAWSPTGTSDEQYF. Here the CDR3 DNA reads TGTGCCTGGAGTCCTACCGGGACGTCGGATGAGCAGTACTTC.